This note documents a single TCR beta chain sequence. As yet, its antigen is unknown. The CDR3 has 15 residues. Trimming removed 6 bases from V and 0 bases from J; junction bases left unmatched: 7. Germline V gene data show CDR1 as DFQATT and CDR2 as SNEGSKA (reference sequence). This entry belongs to a study of T-cell reconstitution after alpha-beta-depleted transplantation in children. Library preparation (for TCRbeta) was performed with unique molecular identifiers. TCRdb re-called the PCR reads with MiXCR, one entry per CDR3 protein. Of hundreds of thousands of distinct CDR3 sequences in the sample, over 10% were seen once. Study-wide results and limits: There were some patients whose high TCRbeta diversity at day 60 came from surviving recipient T cells and thymic progenitors. It was newly produced T cells that mostly accounted for T-cell counts and diversity one year after transplant. There were reportedly several hundred expanded graft clones from which alpha-beta T cells came about two months after transplant.

The sample here was PBMCs, mostly from graft donor cells, taken 360 days after TCRalphabeta/CD19-depleted stem cell transplant. This chain links TRBV20-1 with TRBJ2-7; 11 bases are a match to TRBD2. This sequence was found in a male patient between 5 and 17 years old who had a stem cell transplant for acute myeloid leukemia, so the T cells may come from the graft donor. In DNA form, the CDR3 reads TGCAGTGCGCCAACGGGACTAGCGGCCTCCTACGAGCAGTACTTC. Its protein is CSAPTGLAASYEQYF.